This TCR beta chain was identified in a study of blood T cell repertoires in COVID-19. The V segment lost 2 bases and the J segment 12 bases; nucleotides outside the gene matches: 18. The CDR3 loop spans 18 amino acids. CDR1 is LGHDT and CDR2 is YNNKEL in the germline V gene (reference sequence). Per the original methods: Reference gene primer amplification gave estimated nucleated cell counts. The assay was immunoSEQ multiplex PCR, and TCRdb's table has in-frame clones only and misses some. V and J calls and clone size are as listed in that table; D and trimming were resolved from the DNA. The sample has 350,000 to 400,000 clones, roughly 91% seen once. Participant age was roughly 18 to 100 years, and participants resided in roughly 25 US areas. Each recovered donor of Cohort 3 presented with two negative PCRs, clearance, or symptom resolution.

Sequencing was performed on PBMCs or T cells enriched from blood (not recorded which). J is TRBJ2-3 and V is TRBV3-1 (or the pseudogene TRBV3-2); TRBD2 matches at 12 bases. The sequence was obtained from a woman under 30 who had recovered from COVID-19. CDR3 amino acids: CASSQRSGLAGPTFVQYF. CDR3 sequence (DNA): TGTGCCAGCAGCCAACGCTCTGGACTAGCGGGGCCCACTTTTGTTCAGTATTTT.